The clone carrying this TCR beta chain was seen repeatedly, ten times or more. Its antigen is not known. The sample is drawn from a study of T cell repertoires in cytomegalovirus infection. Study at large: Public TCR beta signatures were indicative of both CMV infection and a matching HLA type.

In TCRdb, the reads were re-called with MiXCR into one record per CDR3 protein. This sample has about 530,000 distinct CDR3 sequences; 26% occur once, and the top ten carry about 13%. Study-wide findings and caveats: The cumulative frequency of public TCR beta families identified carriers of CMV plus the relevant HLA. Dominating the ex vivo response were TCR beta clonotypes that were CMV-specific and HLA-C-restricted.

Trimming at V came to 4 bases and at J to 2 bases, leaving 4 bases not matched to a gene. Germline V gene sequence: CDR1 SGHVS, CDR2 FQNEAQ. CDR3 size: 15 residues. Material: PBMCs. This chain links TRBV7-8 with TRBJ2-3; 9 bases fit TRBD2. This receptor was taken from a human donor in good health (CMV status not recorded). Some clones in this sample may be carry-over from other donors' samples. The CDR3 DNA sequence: TGTGCCAGCAGCTCCCTAGCGGGAACCACAGATACGCAGTATTTT. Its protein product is CASSSLAGTTDTQYF. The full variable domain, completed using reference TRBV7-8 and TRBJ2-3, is GAGVSQSPRYKVAKRGQDVALRCDPISGHVSLFWYQQALGQGPEFLTYFQNEAQLDKSGLPSDRFFAERPEGSVSTLKIQRTQQEDSAVYLCASSSLAGTTDTQYFGPGTRLTVL.